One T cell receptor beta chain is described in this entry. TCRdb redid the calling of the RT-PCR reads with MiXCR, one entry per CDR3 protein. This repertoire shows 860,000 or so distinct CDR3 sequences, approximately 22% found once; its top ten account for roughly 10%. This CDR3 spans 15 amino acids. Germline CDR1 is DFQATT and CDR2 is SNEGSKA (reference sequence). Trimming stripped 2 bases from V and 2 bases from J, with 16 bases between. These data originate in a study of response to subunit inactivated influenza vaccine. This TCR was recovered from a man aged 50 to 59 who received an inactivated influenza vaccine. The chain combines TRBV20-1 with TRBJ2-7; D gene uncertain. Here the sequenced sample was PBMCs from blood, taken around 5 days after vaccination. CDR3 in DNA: TGCAGTGCTAGAAACCCGGGTAGGAAAACCTACGAGCAGTACTTC. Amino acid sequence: CSARNPGRKTYEQYF.